This T cell receptor (beta chain) was observed in a study of early T cells in non-severe SARS-CoV-2 infection. Across the whole study: Sequencing used unsorted whole-blood bulk RNA, so chains lack pairing. Study-wide findings and caveats: Database matching using VDJdb favored anti-spike CD8 responses, with private and CD4 specificities left missing.

Concerning this clonotype: Its cognate antigen is unknown.

Looked up from germline, CDR1 is DFQATT and CDR2 is SNEGSKA (reference sequence). CDR3 length: 16 amino acids. The ends lost 3 bases at V and 4 bases at J; junction bases unmatched: 9. As part of library construction, unique molecular identifiers were attached to individual cDNA molecules. TCRdb re-called the 5' RACE reads with MiXCR, one entry per CDR3 protein. The table lists about 52,000 distinct CDR3 sequences, 6% to 7% of them singletons. V usage is TRBV20-1 and J usage is TRBJ2-6, with 7 positions matching TRBD2. The specimen was whole blood. The receptor was isolated from an adult who was a healthcare worker with PCR-confirmed SARS-CoV-2 infection or an uninfected control (not recorded which). CDR3 sequence (DNA): TGCAGTGCTAGCCCCTGGGGGGGTGGAGGGGCCAACGTCCTGACTTTC. Translation gives CSASPWGGGGANVLTF.